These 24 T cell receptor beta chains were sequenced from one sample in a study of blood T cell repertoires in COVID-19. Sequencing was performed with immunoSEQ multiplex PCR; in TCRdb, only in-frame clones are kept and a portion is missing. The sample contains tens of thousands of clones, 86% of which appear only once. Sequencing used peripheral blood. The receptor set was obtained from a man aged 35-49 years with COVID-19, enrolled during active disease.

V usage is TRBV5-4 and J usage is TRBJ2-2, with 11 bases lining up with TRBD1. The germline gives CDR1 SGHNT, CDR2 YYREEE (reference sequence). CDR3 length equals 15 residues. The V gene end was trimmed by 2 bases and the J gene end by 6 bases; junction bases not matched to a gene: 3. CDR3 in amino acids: CASSFGTGGAGELFF. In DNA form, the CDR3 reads TGTGCCAGCAGCTTCGGGACAGGGGGTGCCGGGGAGCTGTTTTTT.

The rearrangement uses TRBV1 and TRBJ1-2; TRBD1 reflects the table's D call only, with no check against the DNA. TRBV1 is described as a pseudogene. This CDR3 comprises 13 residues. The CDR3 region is CTSSSSGEWGYTF. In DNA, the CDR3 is TGCACCAGCAGCTCCTCAGGGGAGTGGGGCTACACCTTC.

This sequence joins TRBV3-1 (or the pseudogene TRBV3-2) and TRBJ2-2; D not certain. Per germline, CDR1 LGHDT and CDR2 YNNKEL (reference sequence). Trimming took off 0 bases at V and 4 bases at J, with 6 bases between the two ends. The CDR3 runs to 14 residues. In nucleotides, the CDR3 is TGTGCCAGCAGCCAAGACGAGATCACCGGGGAGCTGTTTTTT. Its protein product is CASSQDEITGELFF.

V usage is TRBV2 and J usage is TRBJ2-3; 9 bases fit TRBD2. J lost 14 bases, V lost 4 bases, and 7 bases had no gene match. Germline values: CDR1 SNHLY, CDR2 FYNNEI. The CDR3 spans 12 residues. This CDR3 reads CASSGEDSGGYF. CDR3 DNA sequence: TGTGCCAGCAGTGGGGAAGATAGCGGGGGGTATTTT. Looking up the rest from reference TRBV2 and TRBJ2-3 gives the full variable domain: EPEVTQTPSHQVTQMGQEVILRCVPISNHLYFYWYRQILGQKVEFLVSFYNNEISEKSEIFDDQFSVERPDGSNFTLKIRSTKLEDSAMYFCASSGEDSGGYFGPGTRLTVL.

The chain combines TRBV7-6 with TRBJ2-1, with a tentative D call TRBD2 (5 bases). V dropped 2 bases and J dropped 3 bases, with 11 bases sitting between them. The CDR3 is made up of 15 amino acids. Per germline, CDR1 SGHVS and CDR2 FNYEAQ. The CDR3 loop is CASSLSSGFYNEQFF. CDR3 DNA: TGTGCCAGCAGCTTATCATCGGGGTTCTACAATGAGCAGTTCTTC.

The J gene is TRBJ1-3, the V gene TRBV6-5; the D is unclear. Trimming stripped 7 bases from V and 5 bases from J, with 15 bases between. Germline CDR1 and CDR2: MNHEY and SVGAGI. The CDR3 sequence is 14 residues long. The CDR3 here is CASIPGPSRNTIYF. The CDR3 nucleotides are TGTGCCAGCATACCGGGTCCTAGCAGAAACACCATATATTTT.

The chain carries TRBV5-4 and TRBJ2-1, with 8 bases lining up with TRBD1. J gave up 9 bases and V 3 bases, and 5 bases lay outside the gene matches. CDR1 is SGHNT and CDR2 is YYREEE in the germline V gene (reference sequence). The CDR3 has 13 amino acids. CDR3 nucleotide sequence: TGTGCCAGCAGCTCCGCACAGGGGGTTGAGCAGTTCTTC. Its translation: CASSSAQGVEQFF.

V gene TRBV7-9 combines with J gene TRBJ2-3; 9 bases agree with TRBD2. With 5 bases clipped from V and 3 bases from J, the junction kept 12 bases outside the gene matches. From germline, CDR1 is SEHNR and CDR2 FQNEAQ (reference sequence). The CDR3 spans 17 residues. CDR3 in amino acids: CASSTEAGGGATDTQYF. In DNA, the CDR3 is TGTGCCAGCAGCACCGAAGCTGGCGGGGGGGCAACAGATACGCAGTATTTT. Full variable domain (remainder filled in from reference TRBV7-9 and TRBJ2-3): DTGVSQNPRHKITKRGQNVTFRCDPISEHNRLYWYRQTLGQGPEFLTYFQNEAQLEKSRLLSDRFSAERPKGSFSTLEIQRTEQGDSAMYLCASSTEAGGGATDTQYFGPGTRLTVL.

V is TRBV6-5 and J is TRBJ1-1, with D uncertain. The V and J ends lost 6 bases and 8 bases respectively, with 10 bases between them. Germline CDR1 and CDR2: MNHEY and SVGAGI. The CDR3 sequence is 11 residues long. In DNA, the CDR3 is TGTGCCAGCAGCGGGTTCAAAGAAGCTTTCTTT. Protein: CASSGFKEAFF.

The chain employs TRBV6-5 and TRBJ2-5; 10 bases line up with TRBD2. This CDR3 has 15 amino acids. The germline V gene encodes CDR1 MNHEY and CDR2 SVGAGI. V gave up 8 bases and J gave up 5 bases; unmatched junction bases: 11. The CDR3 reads CASQGGAGGRETQYF. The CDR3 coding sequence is TGTGCCAGCCAAGGAGGAGCGGGGGGGAGGGAGACCCAGTACTTC.

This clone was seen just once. CDR3 amino acids: CASSYSTMGMNYGYTF. CDR3 sequence (DNA): TGTGCCAGCAGTTACTCGACTATGGGGATGAACTATGGCTACACCTTC. The chain uses TRBV6-5 and TRBJ1-2; D gene unclear. The V gene's germline CDR1 is MNHEY and CDR2 SVGAGI. The CDR3 has 16 residues. The V end lost 0 bases, the J end lost 2 bases, and 13 bases lay between the germline ends.

The CDR3, as DNA: TGTGCCAGCAGTTTGGAGGGGCTTAATTCACCCCTCCACTTT. Amino acid sequence: CASSLEGLNSPLHF. V gene TRBV27 combines with J gene TRBJ1-6; a possible D gene is TRBD1 (5 bases). The germline gives CDR1 MNHEY, CDR2 SMNVEV (reference sequence). The CDR3 is 14 residues long. With 3 bases removed from V and 6 bases from J, the gap between germline ends came to 9 bases.

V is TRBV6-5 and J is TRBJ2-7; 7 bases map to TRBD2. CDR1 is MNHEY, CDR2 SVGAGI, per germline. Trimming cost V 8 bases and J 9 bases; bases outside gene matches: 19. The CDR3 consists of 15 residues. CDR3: CASGRGTGIGEGQYF. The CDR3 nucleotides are TGTGCCAGCGGTCGGGGGACGGGCATAGGGGAGGGGCAGTACTTC.

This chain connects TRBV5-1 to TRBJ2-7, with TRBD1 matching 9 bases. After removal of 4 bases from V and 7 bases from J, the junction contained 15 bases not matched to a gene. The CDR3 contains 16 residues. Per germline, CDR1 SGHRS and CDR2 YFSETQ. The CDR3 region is CASSRAGTGRFEEQYF. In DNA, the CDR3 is TGCGCCAGCAGCCGGGCCGGGACAGGGAGGTTTGAGGAGCAGTACTTC.

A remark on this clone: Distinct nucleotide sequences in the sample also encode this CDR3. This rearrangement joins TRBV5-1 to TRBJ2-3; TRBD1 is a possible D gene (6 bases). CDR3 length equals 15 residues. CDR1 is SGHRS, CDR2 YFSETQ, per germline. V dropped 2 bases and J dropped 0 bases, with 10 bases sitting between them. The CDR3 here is CASSLQGTSTDTQYF. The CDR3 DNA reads TGCGCCAGCAGCTTACAGGGTACGAGCACAGATACGCAGTATTTT.

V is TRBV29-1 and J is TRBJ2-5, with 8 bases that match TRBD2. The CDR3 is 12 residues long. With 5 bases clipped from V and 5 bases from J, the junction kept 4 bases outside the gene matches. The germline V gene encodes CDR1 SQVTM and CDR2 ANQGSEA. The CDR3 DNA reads TGCAGCGTTCTTAGCGGGGACGAGACCCAGTACTTC. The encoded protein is CSVLSGDETQYF.

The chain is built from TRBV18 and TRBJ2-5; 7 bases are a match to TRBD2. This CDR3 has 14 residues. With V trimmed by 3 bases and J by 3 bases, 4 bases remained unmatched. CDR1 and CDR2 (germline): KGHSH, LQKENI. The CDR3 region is CASSPTGGEETQYF. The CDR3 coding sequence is TGTGCCAGCTCACCTACGGGGGGAGAAGAGACCCAGTACTTC.

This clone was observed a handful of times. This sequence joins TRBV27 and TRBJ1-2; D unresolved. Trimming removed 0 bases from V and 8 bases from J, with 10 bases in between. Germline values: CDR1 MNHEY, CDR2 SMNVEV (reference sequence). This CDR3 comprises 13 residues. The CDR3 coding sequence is TGTGCCAGCAGTTTATCGTACTCGCGCGGCTACACCTTC. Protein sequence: CASSLSYSRGYTF.

Here the CDR3 DNA reads TGTGCCAGCAGTGATTTGGGGGCGCGGGAGCAGTTCTTC. Amino acid sequence: CASSDLGAREQFF. The rearrangement joins TRBV6-4 to TRBJ2-1, with D perhaps TRBD1 (6 bases). The CDR3 extends over 13 amino acids. V was cut by 3 bases and J by 10 bases, with 13 bases left in between. Germline CDR1 reads MRHNA; CDR2 reads SNTAGT.

The CDR3 protein is CASSPSEQFNYGYTF. CDR3 coding DNA: TGTGCCAGCAGCCCGTCGGAACAGTTTAACTATGGCTACACCTTC. The genes are TRBV6-4 and TRBJ1-2; D gene unclear. This CDR3 is 15 amino acids long. V was shortened by 6 bases and J by 1 base, with 15 bases between the two germline ends. Germline V gene sequence: CDR1 MRHNA, CDR2 SNTAGT.

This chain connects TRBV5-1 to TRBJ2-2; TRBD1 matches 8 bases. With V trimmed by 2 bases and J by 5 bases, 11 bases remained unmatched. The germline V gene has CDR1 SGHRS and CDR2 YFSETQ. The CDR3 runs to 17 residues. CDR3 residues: CASSFVLGQGKTGELFF. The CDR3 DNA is TGCGCCAGCAGCTTCGTGCTCGGACAGGGAAAAACCGGGGAGCTGTTTTTT.

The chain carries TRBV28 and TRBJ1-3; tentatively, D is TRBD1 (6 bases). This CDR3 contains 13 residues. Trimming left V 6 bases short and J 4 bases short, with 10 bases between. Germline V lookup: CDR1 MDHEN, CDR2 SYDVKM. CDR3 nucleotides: TGTGCCAGCAGCGAGGGGGTCGGAAACACCATATATTTT. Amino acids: CASSEGVGNTIYF. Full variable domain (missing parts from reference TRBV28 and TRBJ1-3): DVKVTQSSRYLVKRTGEKVFLECVQDMDHENMFWYRQDPGLGLRLIYFSYDVKMKEKGDIPEGYSVSREKKERFSLILESASTNQTSMYLCASSEGVGNTIYFGEGSWLTVV.

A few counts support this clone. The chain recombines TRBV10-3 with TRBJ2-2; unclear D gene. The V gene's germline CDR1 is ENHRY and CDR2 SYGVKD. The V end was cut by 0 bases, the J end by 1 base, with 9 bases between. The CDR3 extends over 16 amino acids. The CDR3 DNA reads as TGTGCCATCAGTGAGTCGAATCCGGGGAACACCGGGGAGCTGTTTTTT. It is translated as CAISESNPGNTGELFF.

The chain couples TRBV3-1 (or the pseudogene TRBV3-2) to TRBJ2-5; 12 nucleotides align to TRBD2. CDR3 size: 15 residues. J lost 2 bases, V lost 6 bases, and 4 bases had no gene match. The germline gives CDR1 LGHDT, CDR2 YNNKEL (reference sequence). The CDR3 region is CASRASGGAQETQYF. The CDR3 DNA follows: TGTGCCAGCAGGGCTAGCGGGGGGGCTCAAGAGACCCAGTACTTC.